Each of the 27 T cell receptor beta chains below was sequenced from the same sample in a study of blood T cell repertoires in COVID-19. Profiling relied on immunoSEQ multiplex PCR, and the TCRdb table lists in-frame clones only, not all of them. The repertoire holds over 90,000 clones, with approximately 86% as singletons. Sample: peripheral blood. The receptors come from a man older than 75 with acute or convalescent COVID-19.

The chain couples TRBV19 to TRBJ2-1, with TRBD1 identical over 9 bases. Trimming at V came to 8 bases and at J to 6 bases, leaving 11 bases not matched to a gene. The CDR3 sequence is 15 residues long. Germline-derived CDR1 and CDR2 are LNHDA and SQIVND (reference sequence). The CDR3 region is CASGRGTGQFNEQFF. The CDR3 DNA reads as TGTGCCAGTGGGCGCGGGACAGGGCAATTCAATGAGCAGTTCTTC.

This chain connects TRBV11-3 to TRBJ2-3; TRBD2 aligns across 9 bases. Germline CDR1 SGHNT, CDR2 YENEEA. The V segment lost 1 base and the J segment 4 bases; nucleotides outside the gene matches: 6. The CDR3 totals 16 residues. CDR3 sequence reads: CASSLGVAGDSDTQYF. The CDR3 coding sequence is TGTGCCAGCAGCTTAGGAGTAGCGGGAGATTCAGATACGCAGTATTTT.

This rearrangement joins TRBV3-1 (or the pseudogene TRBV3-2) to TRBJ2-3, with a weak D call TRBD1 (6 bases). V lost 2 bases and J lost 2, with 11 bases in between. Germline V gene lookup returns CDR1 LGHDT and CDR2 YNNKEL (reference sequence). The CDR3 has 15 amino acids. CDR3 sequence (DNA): TGTGCCAGCAGCCAACAACACAGGGTCACAGATACGCAGTATTTT. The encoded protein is CASSQQHRVTDTQYF.

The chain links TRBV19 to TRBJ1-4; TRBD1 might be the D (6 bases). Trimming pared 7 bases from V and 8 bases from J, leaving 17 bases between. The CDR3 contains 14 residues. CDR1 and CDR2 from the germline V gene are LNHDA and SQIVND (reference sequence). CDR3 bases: TGTGCCAGTAACAGGGCCCGGGTAGGAGAAAAACTGTTTTTT. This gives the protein CASNRARVGEKLFF.

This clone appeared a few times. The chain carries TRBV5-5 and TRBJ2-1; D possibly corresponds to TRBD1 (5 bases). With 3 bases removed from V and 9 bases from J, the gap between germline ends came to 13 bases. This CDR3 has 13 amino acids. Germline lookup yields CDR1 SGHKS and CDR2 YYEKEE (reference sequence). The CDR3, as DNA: TGTGCCAGCAGCTCAATTACAGGTAGTGAGCAGTTCTTC. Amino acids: CASSSITGSEQFF.

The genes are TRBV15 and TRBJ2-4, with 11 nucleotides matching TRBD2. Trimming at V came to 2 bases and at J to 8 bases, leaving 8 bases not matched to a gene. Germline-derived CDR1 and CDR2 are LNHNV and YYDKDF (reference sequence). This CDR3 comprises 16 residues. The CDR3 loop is CATSRFSGTSGDIQYF. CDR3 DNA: TGTGCCACCAGCAGATTCTCCGGGACTAGCGGTGACATTCAGTACTTC.

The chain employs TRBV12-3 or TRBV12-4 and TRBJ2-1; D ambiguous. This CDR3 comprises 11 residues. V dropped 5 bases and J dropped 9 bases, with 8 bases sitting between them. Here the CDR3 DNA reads TGTGCCAGCAGTCCCCGTATTGAGCAGTTCTTC. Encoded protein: CASSPRIEQFF.

CDR3 region: CASSLTRQETQYF. The CDR3 nucleotides read TGTGCCAGCAGCTTAACCCGCCAGGAGACCCAGTACTTC. The chain employs TRBV7-2 and TRBJ2-5; D gene ambiguous. This CDR3 spans 13 amino acids. Looked up from germline, CDR1 is SGHTA and CDR2 is FQGNSA. The V end was cut by 2 bases, the J end by 5 bases, with 9 bases between.

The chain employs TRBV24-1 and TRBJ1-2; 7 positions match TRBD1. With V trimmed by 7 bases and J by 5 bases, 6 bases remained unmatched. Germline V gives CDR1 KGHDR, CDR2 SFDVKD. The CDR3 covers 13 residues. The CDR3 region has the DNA TGTGCCACCAGCAAGGGACAGTTGTATGGCTACACCTTC. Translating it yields CATSKGQLYGYTF.

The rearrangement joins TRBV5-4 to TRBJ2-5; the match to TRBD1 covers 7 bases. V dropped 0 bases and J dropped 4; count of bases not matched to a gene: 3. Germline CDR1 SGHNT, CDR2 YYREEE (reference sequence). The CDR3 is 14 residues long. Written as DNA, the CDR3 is TGTGCCAGCAGCTTGGACAGGGGAGCAGAGACCCAGTACTTC. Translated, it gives CASSLDRGAETQYF. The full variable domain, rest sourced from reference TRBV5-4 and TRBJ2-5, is ETGVTQSPTHLIKTRGQQVTLRCSSQSGHNTVSWYQQALGQGPQFIFQYYREEENGRGNFPPRFSGLQFPNYSSELNVNALELDDSALYLCASSLDRGAETQYFGPGTRLLVL.

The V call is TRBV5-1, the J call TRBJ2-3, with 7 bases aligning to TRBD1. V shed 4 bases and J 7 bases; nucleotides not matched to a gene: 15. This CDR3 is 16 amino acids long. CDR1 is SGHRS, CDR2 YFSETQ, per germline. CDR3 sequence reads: CASSESPGTDSNTQYF. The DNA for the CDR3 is TGCGCCAGCAGCGAATCACCTGGGACAGACTCAAATACGCAGTATTTT.

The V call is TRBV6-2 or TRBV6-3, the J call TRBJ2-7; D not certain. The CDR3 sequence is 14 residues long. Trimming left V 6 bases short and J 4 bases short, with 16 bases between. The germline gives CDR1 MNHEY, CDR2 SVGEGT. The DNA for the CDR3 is TGTGCCAGCAGCCCTCCGGTCTTTCCTTACGAGCAGTACTTC. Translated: CASSPPVFPYEQYF.

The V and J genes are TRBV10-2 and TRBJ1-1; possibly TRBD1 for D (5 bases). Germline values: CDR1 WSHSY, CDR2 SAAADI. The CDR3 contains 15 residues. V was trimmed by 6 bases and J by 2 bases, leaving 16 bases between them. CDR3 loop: CASRSYQGENTEAFF. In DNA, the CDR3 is TGCGCCAGCAGAAGTTACCAGGGCGAAAACACTGAAGCTTTCTTT.

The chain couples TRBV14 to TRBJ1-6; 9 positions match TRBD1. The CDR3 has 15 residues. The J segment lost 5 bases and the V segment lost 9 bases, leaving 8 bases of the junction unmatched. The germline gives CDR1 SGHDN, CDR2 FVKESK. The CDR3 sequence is CASSRTGGNNSPLHF. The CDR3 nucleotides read TGTGCCAGTTCGCGAACAGGGGGCAATAATTCACCCCTCCACTTT.

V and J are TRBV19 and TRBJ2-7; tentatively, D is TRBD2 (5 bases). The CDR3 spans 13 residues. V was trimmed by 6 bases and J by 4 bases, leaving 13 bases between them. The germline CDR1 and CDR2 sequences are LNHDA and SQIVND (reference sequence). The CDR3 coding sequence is TGTGCCAGTAGCAATCCCCCGGGATACGAGCAGTACTTC. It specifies CASSNPPGYEQYF.

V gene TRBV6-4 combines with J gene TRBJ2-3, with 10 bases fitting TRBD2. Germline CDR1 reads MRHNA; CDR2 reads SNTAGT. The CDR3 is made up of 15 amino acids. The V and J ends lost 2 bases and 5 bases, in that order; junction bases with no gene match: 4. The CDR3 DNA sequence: TGTGCCAGCAGTGACGAAGCGGGAGGGGTAGATACGCAGTATTTT. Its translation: CASSDEAGGVDTQYF.

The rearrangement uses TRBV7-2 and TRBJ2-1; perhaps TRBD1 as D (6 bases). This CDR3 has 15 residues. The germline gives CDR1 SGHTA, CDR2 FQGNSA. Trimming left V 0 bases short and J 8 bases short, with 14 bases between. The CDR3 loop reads CASSLAGAGLDEQFF. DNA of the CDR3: TGTGCCAGCAGCTTAGCGGGGGCCGGCCTTGATGAGCAGTTCTTC.

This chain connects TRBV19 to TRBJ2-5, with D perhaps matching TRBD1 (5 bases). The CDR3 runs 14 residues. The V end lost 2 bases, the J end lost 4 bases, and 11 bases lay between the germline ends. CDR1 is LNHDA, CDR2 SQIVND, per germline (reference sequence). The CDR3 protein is CASSIQGWGETQYF. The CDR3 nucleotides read TGTGCCAGTAGTATACAGGGTTGGGGAGAGACCCAGTACTTC. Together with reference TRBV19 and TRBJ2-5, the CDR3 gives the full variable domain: DGGITQSPKYLFRKEGQNVTLSCEQNLNHDAMYWYRQDPGQGLRLIYYSQIVNDFQKGDIAEGYSVSREKKESFPLTVTSAQKNPTAFYLCASSIQGWGETQYFGPGTRLLVL.

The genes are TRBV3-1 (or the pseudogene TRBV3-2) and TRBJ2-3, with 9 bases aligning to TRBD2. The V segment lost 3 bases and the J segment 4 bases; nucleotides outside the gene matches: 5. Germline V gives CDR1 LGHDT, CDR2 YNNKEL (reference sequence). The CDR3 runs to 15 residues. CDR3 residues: CASSHSGSWADTQYF. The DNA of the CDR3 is TGTGCCAGCAGCCATAGCGGGAGCTGGGCAGATACGCAGTATTTT.

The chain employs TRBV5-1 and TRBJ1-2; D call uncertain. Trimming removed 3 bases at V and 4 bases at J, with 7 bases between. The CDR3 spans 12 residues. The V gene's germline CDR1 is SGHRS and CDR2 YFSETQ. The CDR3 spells CASSSDSYGYTF. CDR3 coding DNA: TGCGCCAGCAGCTCCGACTCCTATGGCTACACCTTC.

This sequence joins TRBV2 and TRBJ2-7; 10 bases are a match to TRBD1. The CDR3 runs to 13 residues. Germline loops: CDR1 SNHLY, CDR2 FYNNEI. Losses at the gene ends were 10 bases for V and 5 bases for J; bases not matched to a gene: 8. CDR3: CATSGDRGDEQYF. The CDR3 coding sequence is TGTGCCACCTCTGGGGACAGGGGTGACGAGCAGTACTTC.

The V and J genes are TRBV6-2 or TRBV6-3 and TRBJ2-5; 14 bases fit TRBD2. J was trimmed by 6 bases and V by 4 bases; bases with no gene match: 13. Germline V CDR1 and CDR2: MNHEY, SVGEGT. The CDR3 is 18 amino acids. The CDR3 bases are TGTGCCAGCAGTTTCGCGACTAGCGGGAGGGGTCGTTTTCAGACCCAGTACTTC. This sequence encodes CASSFATSGRGRFQTQYF.

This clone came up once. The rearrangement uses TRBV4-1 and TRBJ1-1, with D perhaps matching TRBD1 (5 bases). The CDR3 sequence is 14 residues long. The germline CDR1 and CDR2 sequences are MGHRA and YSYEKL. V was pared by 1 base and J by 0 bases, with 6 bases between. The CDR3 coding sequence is TGCGCCAGCAGCCAAGTACAGGTGAACACTGAAGCTTTCTTT. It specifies CASSQVQVNTEAFF.

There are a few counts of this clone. The CDR3 DNA reads TGTGCCAGCAGCTTAGTCTCAGGACAGGGGGCGCGTAGCACTGAAGCTTTCTTT. This sequence encodes CASSLVSGQGARSTEAFF. The chain recombines TRBV7-2 with TRBJ1-1, with 11 bases that match TRBD1. The CDR3 has 18 amino acids. The V segment lost 1 base and the J segment 4 bases; nucleotides outside the gene matches: 11. Germline V CDR1 and CDR2: SGHTA, FQGNSA.

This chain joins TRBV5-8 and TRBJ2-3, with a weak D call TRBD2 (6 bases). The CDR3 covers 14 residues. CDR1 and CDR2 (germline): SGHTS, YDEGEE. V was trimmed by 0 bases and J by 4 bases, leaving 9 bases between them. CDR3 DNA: TGTGCCAGCAGCTTGGATGCTAGCGCAGATACGCAGTATTTT. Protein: CASSLDASADTQYF. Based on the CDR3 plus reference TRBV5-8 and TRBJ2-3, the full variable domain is EAGVTQSPTHLIKTRGQQATLRCSPISGHTSVYWYQQALGLGLQFLLWYDEGEERNRGNFPPRFSGRQFPNYSSELNVNALELEDSALYLCASSLDASADTQYFGPGTRLTVL.

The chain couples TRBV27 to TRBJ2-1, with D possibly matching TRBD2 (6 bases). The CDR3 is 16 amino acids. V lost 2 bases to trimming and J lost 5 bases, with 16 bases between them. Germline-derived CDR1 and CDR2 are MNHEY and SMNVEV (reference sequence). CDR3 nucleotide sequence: TGTGCCAGCAGTTTAGGGGGGAAATGGGGGAACAATGAGCAGTTCTTC. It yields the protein CASSLGGKWGNNEQFF.

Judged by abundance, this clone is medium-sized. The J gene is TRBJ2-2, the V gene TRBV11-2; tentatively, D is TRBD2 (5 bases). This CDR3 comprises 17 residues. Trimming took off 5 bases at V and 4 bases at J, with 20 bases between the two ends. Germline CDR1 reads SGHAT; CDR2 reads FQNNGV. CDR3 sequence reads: CASSPYLEDSSTGELFF. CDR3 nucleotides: TGTGCCAGCAGCCCATACCTTGAGGACTCGAGCACCGGGGAGCTGTTTTTT.